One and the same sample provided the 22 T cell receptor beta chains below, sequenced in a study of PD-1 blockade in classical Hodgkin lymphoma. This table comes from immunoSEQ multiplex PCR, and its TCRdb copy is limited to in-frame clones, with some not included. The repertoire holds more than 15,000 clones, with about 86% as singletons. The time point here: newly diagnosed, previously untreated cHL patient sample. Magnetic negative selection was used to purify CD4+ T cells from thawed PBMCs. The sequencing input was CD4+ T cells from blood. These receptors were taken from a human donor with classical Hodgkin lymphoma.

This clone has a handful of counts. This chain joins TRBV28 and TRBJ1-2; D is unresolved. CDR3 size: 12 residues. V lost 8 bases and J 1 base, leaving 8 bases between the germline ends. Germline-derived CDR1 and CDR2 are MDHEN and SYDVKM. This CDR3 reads CASGENNYGYTF. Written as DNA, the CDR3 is TGTGCCAGCGGAGAGAATAACTATGGCTACACCTTC.

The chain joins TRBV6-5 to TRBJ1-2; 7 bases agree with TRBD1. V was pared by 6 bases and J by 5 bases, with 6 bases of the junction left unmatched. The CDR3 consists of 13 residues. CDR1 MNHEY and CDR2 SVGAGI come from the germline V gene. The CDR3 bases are TGTGCCAGCAGGGAGGCAGGGGGGTATGGCTACACCTTC. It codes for CASREAGGYGYTF.

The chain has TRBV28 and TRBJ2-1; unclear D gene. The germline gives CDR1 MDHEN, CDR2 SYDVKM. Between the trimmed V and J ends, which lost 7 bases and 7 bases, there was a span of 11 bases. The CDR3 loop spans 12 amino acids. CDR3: CASTAVWNEQFF. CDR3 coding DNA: TGTGCCAGCACCGCCGTTTGGAATGAGCAGTTCTTC.

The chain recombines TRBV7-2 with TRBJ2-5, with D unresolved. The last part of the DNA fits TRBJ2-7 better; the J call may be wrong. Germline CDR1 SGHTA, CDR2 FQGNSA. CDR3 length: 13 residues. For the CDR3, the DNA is TGTGCCAGCAGCACGAGACAAGTCTACGAGCAGTACTTC. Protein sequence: CASSTRQVYEQYF.

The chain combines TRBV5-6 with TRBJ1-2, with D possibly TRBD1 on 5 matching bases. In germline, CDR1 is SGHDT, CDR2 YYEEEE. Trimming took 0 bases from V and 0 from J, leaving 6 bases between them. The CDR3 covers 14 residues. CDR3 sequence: CASSLDRSNYGYTF. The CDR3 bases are TGTGCCAGCAGCTTGGACAGGTCTAACTATGGCTACACCTTC. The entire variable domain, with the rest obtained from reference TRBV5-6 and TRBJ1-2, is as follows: DAGVTQSPTHLIKTRGQQVTLRCSPKSGHDTVSWYQQALGQGPQFIFQYYEEEERQRGNFPDRFSGHQFPNYSSELNVNALLLGDSALYLCASSLDRSNYGYTFGSGTRLTVV.

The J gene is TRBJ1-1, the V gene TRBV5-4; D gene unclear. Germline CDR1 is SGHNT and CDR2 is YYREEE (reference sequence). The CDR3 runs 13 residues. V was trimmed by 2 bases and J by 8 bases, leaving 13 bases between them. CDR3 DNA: TGTGCCAGCAGCTTTTTCTCTCAGAAAGAAGCTTTCTTT. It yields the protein CASSFFSQKEAFF. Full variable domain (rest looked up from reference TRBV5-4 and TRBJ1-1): ETGVTQSPTHLIKTRGQQVTLRCSSQSGHNTVSWYQQALGQGPQFIFQYYREEENGRGNFPPRFSGLQFPNYSSELNVNALELDDSALYLCASSFFSQKEAFFGQGTRLTVV.

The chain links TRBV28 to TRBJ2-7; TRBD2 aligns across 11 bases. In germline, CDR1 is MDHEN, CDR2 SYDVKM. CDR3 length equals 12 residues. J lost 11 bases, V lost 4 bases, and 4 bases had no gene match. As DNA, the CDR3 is TGTGCCAGCAGTTATCCGGGACTAGCGGAGTACTTC. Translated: CASSYPGLAEYF.

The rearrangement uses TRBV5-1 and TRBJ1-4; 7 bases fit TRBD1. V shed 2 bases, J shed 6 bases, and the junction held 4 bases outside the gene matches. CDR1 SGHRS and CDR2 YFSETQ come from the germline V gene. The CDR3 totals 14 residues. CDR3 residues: CASSFGTVDEKLFF. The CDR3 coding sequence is TGCGCCAGCAGCTTCGGGACAGTAGATGAAAAACTGTTTTTT.

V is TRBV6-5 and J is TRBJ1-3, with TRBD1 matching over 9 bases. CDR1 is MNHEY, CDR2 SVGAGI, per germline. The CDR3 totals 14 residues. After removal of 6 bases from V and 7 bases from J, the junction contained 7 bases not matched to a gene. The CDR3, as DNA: TGTGCCAGCAGACAGGGGGCGCGATCTAACACCATATATTTT. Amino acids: CASRQGARSNTIYF.

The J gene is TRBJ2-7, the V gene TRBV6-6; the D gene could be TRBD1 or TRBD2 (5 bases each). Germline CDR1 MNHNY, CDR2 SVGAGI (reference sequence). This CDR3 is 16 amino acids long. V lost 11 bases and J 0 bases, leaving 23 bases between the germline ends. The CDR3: CASAARGLKPSYEQYF. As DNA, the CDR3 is TGTGCCTCAGCAGCCCGGGGCCTTAAACCCTCCTACGAGCAGTACTTC.

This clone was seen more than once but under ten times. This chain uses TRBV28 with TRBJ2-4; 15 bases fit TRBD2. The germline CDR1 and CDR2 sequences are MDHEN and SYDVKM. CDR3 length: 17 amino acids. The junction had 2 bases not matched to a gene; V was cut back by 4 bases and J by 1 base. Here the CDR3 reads CASSSGLAGGAKNIQYF. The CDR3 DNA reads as TGTGCCAGCAGTTCGGGACTAGCGGGAGGCGCCAAAAACATTCAGTACTTC.

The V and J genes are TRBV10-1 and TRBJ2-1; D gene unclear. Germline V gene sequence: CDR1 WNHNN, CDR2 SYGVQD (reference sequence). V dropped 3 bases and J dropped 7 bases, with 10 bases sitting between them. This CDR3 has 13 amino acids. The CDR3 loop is CASSDSPRNEQFF. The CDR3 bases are TGCGCCAGCAGTGACTCCCCGAGGAATGAGCAGTTCTTC.

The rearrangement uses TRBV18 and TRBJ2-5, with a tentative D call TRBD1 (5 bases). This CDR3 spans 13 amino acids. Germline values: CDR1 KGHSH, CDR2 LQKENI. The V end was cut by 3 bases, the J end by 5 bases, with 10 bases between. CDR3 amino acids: CASSPRQGETQYF. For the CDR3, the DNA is TGTGCCAGCTCACCTCGGCAGGGTGAGACCCAGTACTTC.

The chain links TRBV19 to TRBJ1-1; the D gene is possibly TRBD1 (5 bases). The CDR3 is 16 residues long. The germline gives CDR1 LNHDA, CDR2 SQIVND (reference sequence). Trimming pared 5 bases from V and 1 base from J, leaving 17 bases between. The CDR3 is CASSARTLQGNTEAFF. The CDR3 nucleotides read TGTGCCAGTAGTGCCCGGACACTCCAGGGGAACACTGAAGCTTTCTTT.

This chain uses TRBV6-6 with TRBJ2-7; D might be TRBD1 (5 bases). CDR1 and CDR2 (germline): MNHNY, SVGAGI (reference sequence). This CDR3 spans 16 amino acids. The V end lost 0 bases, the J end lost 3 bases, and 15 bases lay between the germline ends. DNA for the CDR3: TGTGCCAGCAGTTACTCGAATCAGGGTGTGGACTACGAGCAGTACTTC. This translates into CASSYSNQGVDYEQYF.

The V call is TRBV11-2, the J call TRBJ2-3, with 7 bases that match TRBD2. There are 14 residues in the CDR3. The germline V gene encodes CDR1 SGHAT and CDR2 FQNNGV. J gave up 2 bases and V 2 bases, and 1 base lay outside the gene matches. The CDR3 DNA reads TGTGCCAGCAGCTTACGGGACTACACAGATACGCAGTATTTT. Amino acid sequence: CASSLRDYTDTQYF.

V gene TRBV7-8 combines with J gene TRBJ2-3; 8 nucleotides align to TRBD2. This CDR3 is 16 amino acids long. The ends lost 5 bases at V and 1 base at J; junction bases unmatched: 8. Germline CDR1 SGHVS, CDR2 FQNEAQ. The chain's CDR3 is CASSPVRAGGTDTQYF. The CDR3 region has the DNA TGTGCCAGCAGCCCCGTTAGAGCGGGAGGCACAGATACGCAGTATTTT.

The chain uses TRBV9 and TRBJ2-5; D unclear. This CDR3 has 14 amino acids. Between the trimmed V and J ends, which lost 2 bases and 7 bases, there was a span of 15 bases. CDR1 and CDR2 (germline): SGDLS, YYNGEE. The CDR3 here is CASSVDKHPTTQYF. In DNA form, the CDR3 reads TGTGCCAGCAGCGTTGATAAACATCCTACGACCCAGTACTTC.

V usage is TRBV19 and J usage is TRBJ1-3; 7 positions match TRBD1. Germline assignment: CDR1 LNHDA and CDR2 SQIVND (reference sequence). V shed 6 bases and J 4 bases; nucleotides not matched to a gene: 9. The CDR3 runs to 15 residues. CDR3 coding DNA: TGTGCCAGTAGCCAACCGACAGGGAGAGGAAACACCATATATTTT. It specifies CASSQPTGRGNTIYF.

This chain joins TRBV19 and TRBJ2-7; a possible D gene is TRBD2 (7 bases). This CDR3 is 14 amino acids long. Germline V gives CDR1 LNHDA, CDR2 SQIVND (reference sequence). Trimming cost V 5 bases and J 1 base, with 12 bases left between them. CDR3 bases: TGTGCCAGTAGTTACAAGGGGGGGTCCTACGAGCAGTACTTC. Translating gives CASSYKGGSYEQYF.

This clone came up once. CDR3 loop: CASSFSTGRHNEQFF. The CDR3 DNA reads TGTGCCAGCAGTTTCTCTACAGGGCGACACAATGAGCAGTTCTTC. The chain joins TRBV28 to TRBJ2-1, with D possibly matching TRBD1 (6 bases). The CDR3 has 15 residues. Between the trimmed V and J ends, which lost 3 bases and 5 bases, there was a span of 14 bases. Per the germline V gene, CDR1 is MDHEN and CDR2 is SYDVKM.

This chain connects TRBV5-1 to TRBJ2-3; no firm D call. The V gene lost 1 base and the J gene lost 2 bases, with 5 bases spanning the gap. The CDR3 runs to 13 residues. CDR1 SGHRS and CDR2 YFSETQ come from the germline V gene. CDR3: CASSLPDTDTQYF. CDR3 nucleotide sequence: TGCGCCAGCAGCTTGCCAGACACAGATACGCAGTATTTT.